This is a list of T cell receptor beta chains from one sample in a study of T cell responses to AZD1222 COVID-19 vaccine. The protocol was immunoSEQ multiplex PCR, while the TCRdb copy is restricted to in-frame clones and leaves out a portion. The sample carries fewer than 85,000 clones, more than 80% recorded once. The specimen was peripheral blood, collected on day 0 of AZD1222 vaccination. The origin of the receptors is an adult in good health. Both conserved end residues are trimmed from each CDR3.

length: 13
V: TRBV6-5
CDR3: ASSSQGAIGNTIY

length: 12
V: TRBV27
CDR3: ASRALERTGELF

length: 15
V: TRBV5-1
CDR3: ASSLLPRGQSRETQY

length: 14
V: TRBV30
CDR3: AWRSFPALSEETQY

length: 11
V: TRBV7-9
CDR3: ASSLVPGERKF

length: 13
V: TRBV7-9
CDR3: ASSLDGGTQETQY

length: 12
V: TRBV6-2/TRBV6-3
CDR3: ASSPGRAGETQY

length: 13
V: TRBV5-1
CDR3: ASSRLTSGANVLT

length: 12
V: TRBV6-4
CDR3: ASSGTGGTGELF

length: 14
V: TRBV3-1/TRBV3-2
CDR3: ASSQGWGGERETQY

length: 12
V: TRBV7-2
CDR3: ASSLGVSGNTIY

length: 13
V: TRBV24-1
CDR3: ATSDQVRGRQPQH

length: 13
V: TRBV28
CDR3: ASSLYRADNSPLH

length: 13
V: TRBV7-9
CDR3: ASSLDTGPGEKLF

length: 10
V: TRBV5-1
CDR3: ATSDRYNEQF

length: 14
V: TRBV4-1
CDR3: ASSQDPQETSYEQY

length: 12
V: TRBV3-1/TRBV3-2
CDR3: ASSQGASYNEQF

length: 13
V: TRBV6-4
CDR3: ASSDSAGATDTQY

length: 11
V: TRBV5-4
CDR3: ASSRTENTEAF

length: 14
V: TRBV18
CDR3: ASSLGARLVNYGYT

length: 14
V: TRBV19
CDR3: ASSIGYSGGAYGYT

length: 15
V: TRBV18
CDR3: ASSPPMTALSGNTIY

length: 12
V: TRBV5-6
CDR3: ASSPTEVRDEQF

length: 13
V: TRBV5-6
CDR3: ASSPRTGSPYEQY

length: 13
V: TRBV5-4
CDR3: ASSETSGTYNEQF

length: 11
V: TRBV28
CDR3: ASSDRPSYEQY

length: 14
V: TRBV25-1
CDR3: ASSAEGSGRGYGYT

length: 13
V: TRBV28
CDR3: ASSSLRGLNTEAF

length: 11
V: TRBV9
CDR3: ASSISANTEAF

length: 10
V: TRBV5-1
CDR3: ASSGDGSPLH

length: 11
V: TRBV27
CDR3: ASSSRTGPEAF

length: 13
V: TRBV6-2/TRBV6-3
CDR3: ASSYTRTGQETQY

length: 13
V: TRBV6-5
CDR3: ASRSLEREGDTQY

length: 12
V: TRBV28
CDR3: ASSFWSSGNTIY

length: 13
V: TRBV28
CDR3: ASNRGGSGTDTQY

length: 11
V: TRBV2
CDR3: ASRGDSSYGYT

length: 17
V: TRBV3-1/TRBV3-2
CDR3: ASSQERVKKGAIVEGYT

length: 13
V: TRBV6-5
CDR3: ASTEQGRGKYEQY

length: 12
V: TRBV11-2
CDR3: ASSSPPNTGELF

length: 12
V: TRBV28
CDR3: ASIQQGGGTEAF

length: 11
V: TRBV7-9
CDR3: ASSPDTLFGYT

length: 12
V: TRBV11-2
CDR3: ASSYSGGGETQY

length: 14
V: TRBV9
CDR3: ASSPSRGSSGETQY

length: 14
V: TRBV18
CDR3: ASSPSNGRVNQKLF

length: 13
V: TRBV6-4
CDR3: ASSVTGGVGETQY

length: 12
V: TRBV7-9
CDR3: ASSLEVRPYEQY

length: 10
V: TRBV29-1
CDR3: SVTRDSGGYT

length: 16
V: TRBV19
CDR3: ASSSPADRGRDTGELF

length: 14
V: TRBV5-1
CDR3: ASSLDGGEFGHEQY

length: 12
V: TRBV5-1
CDR3: ASSLRGLEEKLF

length: 12
V: TRBV27
CDR3: ASSGRGVYNEQF

length: 10
V: TRBV7-9
CDR3: ASSPENTEAF

length: 10
V: TRBV29-1
CDR3: SVVEGYTEAF

length: 15
V: TRBV20-1
CDR3: SASILGEGVSNSPLH

length: 11
V: TRBV6-2/TRBV6-3
CDR3: ASSYAGHTEAF

length: 10
V: TRBV5-6
CDR3: ASSLGQREQY

length: 14
V: TRBV13
CDR3: ASSHRYSGAGNIQY